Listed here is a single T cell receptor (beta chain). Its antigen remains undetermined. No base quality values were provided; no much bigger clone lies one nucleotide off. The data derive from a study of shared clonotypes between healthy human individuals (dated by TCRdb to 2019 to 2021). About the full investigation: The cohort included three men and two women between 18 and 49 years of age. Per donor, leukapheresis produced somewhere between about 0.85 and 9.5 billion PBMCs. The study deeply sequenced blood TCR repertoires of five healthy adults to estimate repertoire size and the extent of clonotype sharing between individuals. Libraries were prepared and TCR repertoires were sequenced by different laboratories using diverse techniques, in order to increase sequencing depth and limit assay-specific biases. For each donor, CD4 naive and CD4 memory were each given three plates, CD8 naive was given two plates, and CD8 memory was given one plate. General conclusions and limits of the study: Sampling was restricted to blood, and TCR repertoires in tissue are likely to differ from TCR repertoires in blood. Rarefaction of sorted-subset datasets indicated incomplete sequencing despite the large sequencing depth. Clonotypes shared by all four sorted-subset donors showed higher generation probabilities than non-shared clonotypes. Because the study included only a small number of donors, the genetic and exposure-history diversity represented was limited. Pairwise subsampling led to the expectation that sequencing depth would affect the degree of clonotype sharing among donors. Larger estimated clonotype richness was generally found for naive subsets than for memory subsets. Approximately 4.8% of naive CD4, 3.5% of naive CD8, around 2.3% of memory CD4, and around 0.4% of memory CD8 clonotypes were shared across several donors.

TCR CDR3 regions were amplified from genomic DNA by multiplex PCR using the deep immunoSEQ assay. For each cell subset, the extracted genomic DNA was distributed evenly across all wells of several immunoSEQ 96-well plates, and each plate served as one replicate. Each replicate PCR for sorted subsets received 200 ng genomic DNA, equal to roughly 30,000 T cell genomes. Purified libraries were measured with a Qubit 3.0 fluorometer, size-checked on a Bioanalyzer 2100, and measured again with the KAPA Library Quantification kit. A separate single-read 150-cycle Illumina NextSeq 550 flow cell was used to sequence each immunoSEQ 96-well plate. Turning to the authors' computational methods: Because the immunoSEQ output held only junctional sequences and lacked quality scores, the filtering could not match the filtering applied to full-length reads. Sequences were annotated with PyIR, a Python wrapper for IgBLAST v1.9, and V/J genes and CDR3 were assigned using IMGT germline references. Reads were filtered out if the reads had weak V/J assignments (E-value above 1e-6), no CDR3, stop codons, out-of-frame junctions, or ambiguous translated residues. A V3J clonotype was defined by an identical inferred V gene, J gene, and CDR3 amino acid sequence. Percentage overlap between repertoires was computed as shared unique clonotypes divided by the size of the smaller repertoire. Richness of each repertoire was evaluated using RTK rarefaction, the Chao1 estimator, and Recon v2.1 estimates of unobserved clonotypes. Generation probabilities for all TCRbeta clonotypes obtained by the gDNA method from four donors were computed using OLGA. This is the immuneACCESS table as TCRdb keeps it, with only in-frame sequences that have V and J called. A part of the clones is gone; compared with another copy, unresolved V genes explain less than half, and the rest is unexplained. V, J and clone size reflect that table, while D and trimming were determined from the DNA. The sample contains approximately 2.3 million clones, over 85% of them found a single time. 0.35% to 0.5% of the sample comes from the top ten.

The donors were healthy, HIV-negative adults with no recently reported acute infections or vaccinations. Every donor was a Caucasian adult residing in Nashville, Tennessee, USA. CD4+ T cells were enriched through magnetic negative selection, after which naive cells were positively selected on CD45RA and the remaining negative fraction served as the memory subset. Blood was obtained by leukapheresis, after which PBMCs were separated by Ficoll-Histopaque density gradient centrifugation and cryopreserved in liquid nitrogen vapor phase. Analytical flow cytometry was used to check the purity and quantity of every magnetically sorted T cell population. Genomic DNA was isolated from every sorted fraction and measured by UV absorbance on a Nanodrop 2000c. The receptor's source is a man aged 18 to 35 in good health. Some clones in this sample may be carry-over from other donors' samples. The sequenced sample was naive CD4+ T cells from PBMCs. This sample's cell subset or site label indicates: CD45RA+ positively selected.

The sequenced DNA: TGCGCCAGCAGACGAACAACCGGGCTCCCTTCGAGCTCCTACGAGCAGTACTTC. The encoded protein is CASRRTTGLPSSSYEQYF. The rearrangement combines TRBV4-1 with TRBJ2-7, with the D gene uncertain. As encoded in the germline V gene, CDR1 is MGHRA while CDR2 is YSYEKL. V was cut back by 6 bases and J by 0 bases, leaving a gap of 24 bases between them. The CDR3, from cysteine to phenylalanine, totals 18 residues. Only CDR3 DNA remains: 54 bases, in frame from the first base.